This T cell receptor beta chain appears in the sequencing data of a study of blood T cells in healthy people across ages. For the study at large: Per two T cells, about one barcoded beta molecule was captured through template switching. The study, taken as a whole, reports: Bulk PBMC profiling left naive and antigen-experienced comparisons inconclusive. Both higher diversity and more naive CD4+ cells marked long-lived donors when set against aged donors.

A second PCR of roughly 7 to 11 cycles used a sample-barcoded 5' primer and a J-beta primer mix. From the 5' RACE reads, TCRdb called clonotypes with MiXCR, one entry per CDR3 protein. The sample contains around 1,000,000 distinct CDR3 sequences, approximately 26% of which appear only once. This clonotype has just a few counts. The antigen is unknown. This CDR3 is 17 amino acids long. Looked up from germline, CDR1 is MNHNS and CDR2 is SASEGT. V was cut by 3 bases and J by 0 bases, with 15 bases left in between. These same records also appear under a second study, on T cells of mothers and their children.

The chain links TRBV6-1 to TRBJ2-1; possible D gene TRBD2, 6 bases. The sequencing input was blood. The clonotype was recovered from a girl aged 2 to 9 in good health. The CDR3 protein is CASSEPWAGSSYNEQFF. The DNA for the CDR3 is TGTGCCAGCAGTGAGCCCTGGGCGGGGAGCTCCTACAATGAGCAGTTCTTC.